The rows below give T cell receptor beta chains drawn from one sample of a study of cytomegalovirus exposure and HLA in healthy donors. Data came from immunoSEQ multiplex PCR; TCRdb stores just in-frame clones and leaves some out. The sample consists of around 40,000 clones, over 55% of them appearing once. Sequencing used PBMCs. Source of these receptors: a human donor in good health. Both conserved end residues are part of each CDR3.

v_call: TRBV7-9; j_call: TRBJ1-2; cdr3_aa: CASSADRGDYGYTF
v_call: TRBV18; j_call: TRBJ1-4; cdr3_aa: CASSPPGGKLFF
v_call: TRBV18; j_call: TRBJ2-1; cdr3_aa: CASSRSGEIYNEQFF
v_call: TRBV5-4; j_call: TRBJ1-1; cdr3_aa: CASSIDRNTEAFF
v_call: TRBV4-3; j_call: TRBJ2-6; cdr3_aa: CASSLHKSGSAGANVLTF
v_call: TRBV5-6; j_call: TRBJ2-7; cdr3_aa: CASSFFSTSYEQYF
v_call: TRBV2; j_call: TRBJ2-2; cdr3_aa: CASSAAGAAGELFF
v_call: TRBV27; j_call: TRBJ2-7; cdr3_aa: CASSLPGLEQYF
v_call: TRBV4-1; j_call: TRBJ2-1; cdr3_aa: CASSQDGTSGGNEQFF
v_call: TRBV7-2; j_call: TRBJ1-4; cdr3_aa: CASSLGQGFEKLFF
v_call: TRBV4-3; j_call: TRBJ2-1; cdr3_aa: CASSQSSGGPYNEQFF
v_call: TRBV5-1; j_call: TRBJ1-1; cdr3_aa: CASSRTGTGANTEAFF
v_call: TRBV5-6; j_call: TRBJ2-7; cdr3_aa: CASSFGGAYEQYF